Below, 5 T cell receptor beta chains from the same sample are listed, as sequenced in a study of cytomegalovirus exposure and HLA in healthy donors. TCRdb's copy holds only in-frame clones and misses some; the assay was immunoSEQ multiplex PCR. This table holds 150,000 to 200,000 clones, just under 85% found once. The sample taken for sequencing was PBMCs. These receptors were taken from a man between 25 and 39 years old in good health and CMV-seropositive.

V and J are TRBV5-5 and TRBJ2-3; 9 bases map to TRBD2. Germline V CDR1 and CDR2: SGHKS, YYEKEE (reference sequence). J lost 3 bases, V lost 3 bases, and 14 bases had no gene match. The CDR3 is 18 residues long. For the CDR3, the DNA is TGTGCCAGCAGCTCCCCGGTACTAGCGGGCCTGTCTACAGATACGCAGTATTTT. Its translation: CASSSPVLAGLSTDTQYF. The full variable domain, completed using reference TRBV5-5 and TRBJ2-3, is DAGVTQSPTHLIKTRGQQVTLRCSPISGHKSVSWYQQVLGQGPQFIFQYYEKEERGRGNFPDRFSARQFPNYSSELNVNALLLGDSALYLCASSSPVLAGLSTDTQYFGPGTRLTVL.

The rearrangement uses TRBV25-1 and TRBJ1-3, with D perhaps matching TRBD1 (5 bases). The CDR3 has 14 amino acids. V was cut by 6 bases and J by 0 bases, with 9 bases left in between. Per the germline V gene, CDR1 is MGHDK and CDR2 is SYGVNS. Here the CDR3 reads CASSRGGSGNTIYF. The DNA of the CDR3 is TGTGCCAGCAGCCGGGGGGGCTCTGGAAACACCATATATTTT. Based on the CDR3 plus reference TRBV25-1 and TRBJ1-3, the full variable domain is EADIYQTPRYLVIGTGKKITLECSQTMGHDKMYWYQQDPGMELHLIHYSYGVNSTEKGDLSSESTVSRIRTEHFPLTLESARPSHTSQYLCASSRGGSGNTIYFGEGSWLTVV.

This chain joins TRBV7-6 and TRBJ2-6, with D possibly TRBD1 on 6 matching bases. V lost 3 bases to trimming and J lost 0 bases, with 9 bases between them. CDR3 size: 16 residues. Looked up from germline, CDR1 is SGHVS and CDR2 is FNYEAQ. Here the CDR3 reads CASSLDRYSGANVLTF. The CDR3 nucleotides read TGTGCCAGCAGCTTGGACAGATACTCTGGGGCCAACGTCCTGACTTTC.

The chain couples TRBV6-6 to TRBJ1-4; perhaps TRBD1 as D (5 bases). V was trimmed by 0 bases and J by 8 bases, leaving 7 bases between them. The CDR3 has 13 residues. Germline assignment: CDR1 MNHNY and CDR2 SVGAGI (reference sequence). CDR3 coding DNA: TGTGCCAGCAGTTACTCGGGGCGGGAAAAACTGTTTTTT. Protein: CASSYSGREKLFF.

The V and J genes are TRBV14 and TRBJ2-5; 12 positions agree with TRBD2. CDR3 length: 18 residues. Germline V lookup: CDR1 SGHDN, CDR2 FVKESK. Trimming cost V 4 bases and J 5 bases; bases outside gene matches: 14. CDR3 loop: CASSRGLAGFTRGETQYF. In DNA form, the CDR3 reads TGTGCCAGCAGCCGCGGACTAGCGGGATTCACACGGGGGGAGACCCAGTACTTC.